Presented here are 21 T cell receptor beta chains from one specimen sequenced in a study of shared clonotypes between healthy human individuals (dated by TCRdb to 2019 to 2021). CD8 naive samples consisted of CD45RO-negative cells that were positively selected for CCR7, yielding a CD45RA+CCR7+ population without TemRA cells. Libraries were built with the immunoSEQ multiplex PCR assay. What TCRdb holds here is the immuneACCESS table cut down to in-frame rearrangements. Part of the clones is not present; checked against another copy, under half of the missing clones reflect an unresolved V gene, and the others are unexplained. For this sample there are about 2,100,000 clones; 85% to 95% appear just once. The ten largest clones add up to around 1.7% of the sample. Sequenced: naive CD8+ T cells from PBMCs. Taken with the paper, the label for cell subset or site translates to: CD45RA+CCR7+. The receptors were gathered from a young man in good health. Some clones in this sample may be carry-over from other donors' samples.

This clone was seen a single time. CDR3 sequence: CASSVEGTSGYSEQYF. As DNA, the CDR3 is TGTGCCAGCAGCGTAGAAGGAACTAGCGGGTACAGCGAGCAGTACTTC. V usage is TRBV9 and J usage is TRBJ2-7; 9 bases match TRBD2. Trimming at V came to 0 bases and at J to 6 bases, leaving 10 bases not matched to a gene. Germline-derived CDR1 and CDR2 are SGDLS and YYNGEE. The CDR3 runs 16 residues.

This clone was seen a single time. The chain carries TRBV7-9 and TRBJ2-1, with D perhaps matching TRBD1 (6 bases). This CDR3 is 14 amino acids long. Trimming took 6 bases from V and 8 from J, leaving 17 bases between them. In germline, CDR1 is SEHNR, CDR2 FQNEAQ (reference sequence). CDR3 loop: CASRLRTEGDEQFF. CDR3 nucleotides: TGTGCCAGCAGATTGCGGACAGAAGGAGATGAGCAGTTCTTC.

This chain connects TRBV6-1 to TRBJ1-4, with D hard to call. Trimming removed 0 bases at V and 6 bases at J, with 14 bases between. CDR3 size: 16 residues. Germline-derived CDR1 and CDR2 are MNHNS and SASEGT. This CDR3 reads CASSEAAAALHEKLFF. Here the CDR3 DNA reads TGTGCCAGCAGTGAAGCTGCGGCCGCTCTTCATGAAAAACTGTTTTTT.

J is TRBJ2-1 and V is TRBV6-4, with 8 bases that match TRBD2. The CDR3 totals 15 residues. Germline V gives CDR1 MRHNA, CDR2 SNTAGT. After removal of 3 bases from V and 2 bases from J, the junction contained 3 bases not matched to a gene. CDR3 DNA: TGTGCCAGCAGTGAGCGGCGGGGGGCCTACAATGAGCAGTTCTTC. Protein product: CASSERRGAYNEQFF.

The CDR3 protein is CASSLGAGSSYEQYF. CDR3 sequence (DNA): TGTGCCAGCAGTCTGGGCGCAGGGTCTTCCTACGAGCAGTACTTC. The V gene is TRBV28, the J gene TRBJ2-7, with D possibly being TRBD1 (5 bases). The germline V gene has CDR1 MDHEN and CDR2 SYDVKM. V was clipped by 5 bases and J by 1 base, with 15 bases between them. The CDR3 spans 15 residues.

Comments on this clone: Other nucleotide sequences from this sample produce the same CDR3. This chain joins TRBV7-9 and TRBJ2-5, with D possibly TRBD2 on 5 matching bases. This CDR3 contains 14 residues. V was cut by 1 base and J by 2 bases, with 8 bases left in between. Germline V gives CDR1 SEHNR, CDR2 FQNEAQ (reference sequence). The CDR3 coding sequence is TGTGCCAGCAGCTTAGTAGCGCAACAAGAGACCCAGTACTTC. Translating gives CASSLVAQQETQYF.

The V and J genes are TRBV19 and TRBJ2-2; TRBD1 matches 7 bases. Germline CDR1 and CDR2: LNHDA and SQIVND (reference sequence). The CDR3 spans 15 residues. The V segment lost 6 bases and the J segment 0 bases; nucleotides outside the gene matches: 4. The CDR3 reads CASRPDRSNTGELFF. DNA for the CDR3: TGTGCCAGTAGGCCGGACAGGTCGAACACCGGGGAGCTGTTTTTT.

Here the CDR3 DNA reads TGTGCCAGCAGTGAAGCGGTCTTCCCCGGACAAGAGACCCAGTACTTC. It translates to CASSEAVFPGQETQYF. This chain uses TRBV6-1 with TRBJ2-5; D ambiguous. The CDR3 totals 16 residues. The V and J ends lost 0 bases and 2 bases respectively, with 13 bases between them. Germline values: CDR1 MNHNS, CDR2 SASEGT.

The chain links TRBV7-9 to TRBJ2-7, with no clear D. Trimming took off 5 bases at V and 0 bases at J, with 14 bases between the two ends. CDR1 is SEHNR and CDR2 is FQNEAQ in the germline V gene (reference sequence). The CDR3 runs 15 residues. The CDR3 DNA sequence: TGTGCCAGCAGCCCCGGCCCGTTCGACTCCTACGAGCAGTACTTC. It yields the protein CASSPGPFDSYEQYF.

This clone was counted a single time. V usage is TRBV4-2 and J usage is TRBJ2-5, with 8 bases aligning to TRBD1. CDR3 length: 15 residues. Trimming took 4 bases from V and 5 from J; bases not matched to a gene: 9. The germline V gene encodes CDR1 LGHNA and CDR2 YNFKEQ. This CDR3 reads CASSPRQGRLETQYF. CDR3 bases: TGTGCCAGCAGCCCAAGACAGGGGAGATTGGAGACCCAGTACTTC.

The rearrangement joins TRBV30 to TRBJ2-3, with D possibly matching TRBD1 (7 bases). Trimming took 4 bases from V and 10 from J, leaving 15 bases between them. Germline V gene lookup returns CDR1 GTSNPN and CDR2 SVGIG (reference sequence). The CDR3 is 12 residues long. The CDR3 protein is CAWISGGGAQYF. The CDR3 DNA sequence: TGTGCCTGGATTTCCGGAGGGGGCGCGCAGTATTTT.

The J gene is TRBJ1-4, the V gene TRBV25-1; D remains unclear. Germline V gene data show CDR1 as MGHDK and CDR2 as SYGVNS. The V end was cut by 1 base, the J end by 10 bases, with 13 bases between. The CDR3 totals 14 residues. The CDR3 loop is CASSESGMLVKLFF. Written as DNA, the CDR3 is TGTGCCAGCAGTGAATCCGGGATGTTAGTAAAACTGTTTTTT.

This clone appeared once. The chain joins TRBV25-1 to TRBJ1-2; D gene ambiguous. The CDR3 spans 10 residues. Trimming took off 8 bases at V and 5 bases at J, with 6 bases between the two ends. The germline V gene encodes CDR1 MGHDK and CDR2 SYGVNS. The CDR3 here is CASFSYGYTF. In DNA, the CDR3 is TGTGCCAGCTTCTCTTATGGCTACACCTTC.

V and J are TRBV6-6 and TRBJ2-7, with D possibly being TRBD2 (5 bases). The V end lost 7 bases, the J end lost 6 bases, and 10 bases lay between the germline ends. Germline CDR1 is MNHNY and CDR2 is SVGAGI (reference sequence). This CDR3 region has 11 residues. CDR3 sequence: CASIRGSEQYF. The CDR3 DNA sequence: TGTGCCAGCATCCGGGGTTCCGAGCAGTACTTC.

The chain links TRBV30 to TRBJ1-1; no reliable D call. The V gene's germline CDR1 is GTSNPN and CDR2 SVGIG (reference sequence). This CDR3 has 12 amino acids. With 4 bases removed from V and 1 base from J, the gap between germline ends came to 7 bases. CDR3 coding DNA: TGTGCCTGGATGAGGTGGAACACTGAAGCTTTCTTT. It specifies CAWMRWNTEAFF.

The CDR3 DNA follows: TGTGCCAGCAGAACGGACAGGGACGAGCAGTACTTC. Translated, it gives CASRTDRDEQYF. The chain links TRBV7-9 to TRBJ2-7; 8 bases agree with TRBD1. Germline CDR1 and CDR2: SEHNR and FQNEAQ (reference sequence). With V trimmed by 6 bases and J by 5 bases, 3 bases remained unmatched. CDR3 size: 12 residues. The full variable domain, completed using reference TRBV7-9 and TRBJ2-7, is DTGVSQNPRHKITKRGQNVTFRCDPISEHNRLYWYRQTLGQGPEFLTYFQNEAQLEKSRLLSDRFSAERPKGSFSTLEIQRTEQGDSAMYLCASRTDRDEQYFGPGTRLTVT.

The CDR3 is CASSAAPLSREQYF. CDR3 DNA sequence: TGTGCCAGCAGCGCGGCGCCTCTCTCACGGGAGCAGTACTTC. The chain recombines TRBV25-1 with TRBJ2-5; possible D gene TRBD2, 6 bases. The CDR3 covers 14 residues. Germline V gene lookup returns CDR1 MGHDK and CDR2 SYGVNS. V shed 6 bases and J shed 11 bases, with 22 bases lying between them.

This chain connects TRBV19 to TRBJ2-3; D gene uncertain. This CDR3 contains 15 residues. Germline V gene sequence: CDR1 LNHDA, CDR2 SQIVND (reference sequence). With 8 bases removed from V and 6 bases from J, the gap between germline ends came to 21 bases. The CDR3 DNA is TGTGCCAGTGGGGAAAGGGCAACTCTGGAGGATACGCAGTATTTT. Translated: CASGERATLEDTQYF. Full variable domain (rest looked up from reference TRBV19 and TRBJ2-3): DGGITQSPKYLFRKEGQNVTLSCEQNLNHDAMYWYRQDPGQGLRLIYYSQIVNDFQKGDIAEGYSVSREKKESFPLTVTSAQKNPTAFYLCASGERATLEDTQYFGPGTRLTVL.

The J gene is TRBJ2-7, the V gene TRBV6-5; D may match TRBD1 or TRBD2 (5 bases each). There are 15 residues in the CDR3. The V gene lost 5 bases and the J gene lost 2 bases, with 16 bases spanning the gap. Germline CDR1 reads MNHEY; CDR2 reads SVGAGI. The CDR3 DNA follows: TGTGCCAGCAGTGGCTCGCGTCGGGACCCCTACGAGCAGTACTTC. Its translation is CASSGSRRDPYEQYF.

The gene calls are TRBV11-2 and TRBJ1-1; a weak D match, TRBD1 (6 bases). Trimming removed 3 bases at V and 3 bases at J, with 14 bases between. The CDR3 has 15 residues. The germline V gene has CDR1 SGHAT and CDR2 FQNNGV. The CDR3 here is CASSLAIHRDTEAFF. CDR3 bases: TGTGCCAGCAGCTTGGCGATTCACAGGGACACTGAAGCTTTCTTT.

This chain uses TRBV28 with TRBJ1-5, with a tentative D call TRBD1 (6 bases). The CDR3 totals 14 residues. Per the germline V gene, CDR1 is MDHEN and CDR2 is SYDVKM. V dropped 8 bases and J dropped 3 bases, with 14 bases sitting between them. DNA for the CDR3: TGTGCCAGCGGCCTCAGGGGTGACAATCAGCCCCAGCATTTT. Translating gives CASGLRGDNQPQHF.